Here is one T cell receptor beta chain with its context. These data are taken from a study of blood T cell repertoires in COVID-19. The length of the CDR3 is 15 residues. J lost 3 bases, V lost 5 bases, and 6 bases had no gene match. Germline V gene lookup returns CDR1 MDHEN and CDR2 SYDVKM. Generated by immunoSEQ multiplex PCR, the TCRdb table keeps only in-frame clones and is missing some. The sample has 46,000 or so clones, under 95% seen once. The source is a man aged 70 or older with active COVID-19. The sample taken for sequencing was peripheral blood. This chain joins TRBV28 and TRBJ2-1; 8 nucleotides line up with TRBD2. In DNA form, the CDR3 reads TGTGCCAGCAGTCCAGCGGGAGTTCGCTACAATGAGCAGTTCTTC. Translated, it gives CASSPAGVRYNEQFF.